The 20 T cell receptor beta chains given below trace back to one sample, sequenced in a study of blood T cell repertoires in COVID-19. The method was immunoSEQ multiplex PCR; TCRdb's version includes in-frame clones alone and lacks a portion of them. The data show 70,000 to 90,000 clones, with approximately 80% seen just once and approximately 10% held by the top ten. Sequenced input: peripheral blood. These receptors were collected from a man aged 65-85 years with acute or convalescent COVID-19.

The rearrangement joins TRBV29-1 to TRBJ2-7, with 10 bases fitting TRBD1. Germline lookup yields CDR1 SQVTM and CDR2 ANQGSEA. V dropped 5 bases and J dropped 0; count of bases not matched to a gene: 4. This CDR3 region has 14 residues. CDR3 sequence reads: CSVLGQGSSYEQYV. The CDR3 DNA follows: TGCAGCGTTCTGGGACAGGGGAGCTCCTACGAGCAGTACGTC.

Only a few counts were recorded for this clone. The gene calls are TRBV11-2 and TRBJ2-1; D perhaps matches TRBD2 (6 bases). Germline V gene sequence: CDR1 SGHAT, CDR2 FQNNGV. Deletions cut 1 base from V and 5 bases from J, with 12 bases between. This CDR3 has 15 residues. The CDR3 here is CASSLVAGYHNEQFF. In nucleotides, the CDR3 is TGTGCCAGCAGCTTAGTGGCGGGATACCACAATGAGCAGTTCTTC.

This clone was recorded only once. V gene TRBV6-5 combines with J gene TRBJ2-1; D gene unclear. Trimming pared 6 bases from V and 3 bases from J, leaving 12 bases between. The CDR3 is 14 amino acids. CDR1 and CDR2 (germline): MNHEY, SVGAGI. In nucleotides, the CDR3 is TGTGCCAGCAGGCCACCGGGTTACTACAATGAGCAGTTCTTC. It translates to CASRPPGYYNEQFF.

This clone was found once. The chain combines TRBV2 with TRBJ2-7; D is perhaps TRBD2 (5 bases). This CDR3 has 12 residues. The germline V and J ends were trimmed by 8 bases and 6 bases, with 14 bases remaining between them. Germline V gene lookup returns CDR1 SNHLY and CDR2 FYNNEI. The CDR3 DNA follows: TGTGCCAGCGGAGAACTAGTTTTCGAGCAGTACGTC. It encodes CASGELVFEQYV.

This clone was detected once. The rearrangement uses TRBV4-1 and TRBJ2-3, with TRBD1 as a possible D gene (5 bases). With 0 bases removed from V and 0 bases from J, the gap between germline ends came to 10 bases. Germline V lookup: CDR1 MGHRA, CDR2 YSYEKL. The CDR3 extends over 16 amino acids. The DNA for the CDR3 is TGCGCCAGCAGCCAAGATTTGACAGTCAGCACAGATACGCAGTATTTT. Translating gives CASSQDLTVSTDTQYF.

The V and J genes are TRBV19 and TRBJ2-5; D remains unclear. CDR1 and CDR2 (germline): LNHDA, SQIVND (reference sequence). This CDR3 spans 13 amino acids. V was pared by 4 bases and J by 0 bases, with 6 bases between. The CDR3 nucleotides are TGTGCCAGTAGTAGGGCAGACCAAGAGACCCAGTACTTC. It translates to CASSRADQETQYF.

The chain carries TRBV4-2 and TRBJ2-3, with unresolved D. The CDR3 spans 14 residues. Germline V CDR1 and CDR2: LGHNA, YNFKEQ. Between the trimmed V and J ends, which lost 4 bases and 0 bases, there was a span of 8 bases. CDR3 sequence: CASSPVLSTDTQYF. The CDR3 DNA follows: TGTGCCAGCAGCCCGGTGCTAAGCACAGATACGCAGTATTTT.

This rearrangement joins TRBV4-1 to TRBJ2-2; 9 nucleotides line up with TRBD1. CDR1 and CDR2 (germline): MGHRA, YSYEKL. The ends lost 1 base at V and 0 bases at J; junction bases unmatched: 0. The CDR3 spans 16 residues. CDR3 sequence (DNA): TGCGCCAGCAGCCAAGGACAGGGGGCGAACACCGGGGAGCTGTTTTTT. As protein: CASSQGQGANTGELFF.

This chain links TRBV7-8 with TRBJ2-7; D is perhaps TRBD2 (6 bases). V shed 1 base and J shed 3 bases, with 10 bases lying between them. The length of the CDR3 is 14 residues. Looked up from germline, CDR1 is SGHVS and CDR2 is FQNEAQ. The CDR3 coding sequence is TGTGCCAGCAGCTTAGAGGGAGGACACTACGAGCAGTACGTC. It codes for CASSLEGGHYEQYV.

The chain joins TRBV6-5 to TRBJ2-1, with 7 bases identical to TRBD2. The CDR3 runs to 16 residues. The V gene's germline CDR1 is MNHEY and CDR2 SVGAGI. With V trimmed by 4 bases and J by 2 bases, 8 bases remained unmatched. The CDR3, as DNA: TGTGCCAGCAGTTCGGGGCGGGGGAATACCTACAATGAGCAGTTCTTC. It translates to CASSSGRGNTYNEQFF.

The CDR3 bases are TGTGCCAGCAGCCTCGGGACAGGGCCTGGAAACACCATATATTTT. Amino acids: CASSLGTGPGNTIYF. The gene calls are TRBV5-6 and TRBJ1-3, with 9 nucleotides matching TRBD1. Trimming cost V 4 bases and J 2 bases; bases outside gene matches: 4. This CDR3 region has 15 residues. CDR1 is SGHDT, CDR2 YYEEEE, per germline.

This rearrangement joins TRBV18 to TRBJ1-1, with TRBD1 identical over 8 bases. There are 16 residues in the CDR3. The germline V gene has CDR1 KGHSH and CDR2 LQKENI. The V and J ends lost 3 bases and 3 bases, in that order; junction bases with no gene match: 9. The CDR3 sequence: CASSPMDRAKDTEAFF. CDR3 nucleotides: TGTGCCAGCTCACCCATGGACAGGGCAAAGGACACTGAAGCTTTCTTT.

CDR3 protein: CASSPGTQNEKLFF. The CDR3 DNA sequence: TGCGCCAGCAGCCCGGGGACACAGAATGAAAAACTGTTTTTT. The chain combines TRBV5-1 with TRBJ1-4, with D maybe TRBD1 (6 bases). This CDR3 is built from 14 residues. V gave up 4 bases and J gave up 5 bases, with 12 bases separating them. Germline V gene data show CDR1 as SGHRS and CDR2 as YFSETQ. The variable domain in full, with the rest retrieved from reference TRBV5-1 and TRBJ1-4, is KAGVTQTPRYLIKTRGQQVTLSCSPISGHRSVSWYQQTPGQGLQFLFEYFSETQRNKGNFPGRFSGRQFSNSRSEMNVSTLELGDSALYLCASSPGTQNEKLFFGSGTQLSVL.

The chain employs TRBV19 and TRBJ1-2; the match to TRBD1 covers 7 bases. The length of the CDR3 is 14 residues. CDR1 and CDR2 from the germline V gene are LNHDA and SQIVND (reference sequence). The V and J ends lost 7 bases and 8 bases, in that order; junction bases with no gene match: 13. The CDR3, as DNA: TGTGCCAGTACCCCCCGGGAGGGGGCAAGAGGCTACACCTTC. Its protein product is CASTPREGARGYTF.

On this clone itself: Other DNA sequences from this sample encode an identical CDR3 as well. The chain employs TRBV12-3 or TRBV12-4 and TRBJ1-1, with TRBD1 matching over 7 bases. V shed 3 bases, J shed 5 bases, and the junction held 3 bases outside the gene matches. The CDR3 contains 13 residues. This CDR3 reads CASSLTGRTEAFF. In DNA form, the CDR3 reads TGTGCCAGCAGTTTGACAGGGAGGACTGAAGCTTTCTTT.

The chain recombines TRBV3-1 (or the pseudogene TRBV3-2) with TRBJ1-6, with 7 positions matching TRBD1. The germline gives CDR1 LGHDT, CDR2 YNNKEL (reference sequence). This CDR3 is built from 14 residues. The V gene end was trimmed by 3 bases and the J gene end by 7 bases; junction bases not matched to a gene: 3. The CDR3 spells CASSQGQTNSPLHF. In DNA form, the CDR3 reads TGTGCCAGCAGCCAGGGACAGACCAATTCACCCCTCCACTTT.

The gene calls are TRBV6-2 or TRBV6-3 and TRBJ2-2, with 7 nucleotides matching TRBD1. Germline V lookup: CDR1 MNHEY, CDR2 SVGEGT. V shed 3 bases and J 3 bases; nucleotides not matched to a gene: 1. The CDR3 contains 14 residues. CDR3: CASSYTGDTGELFF. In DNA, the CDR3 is TGTGCCAGCAGTTATACAGGGGACACCGGGGAGCTGTTTTTT.

This chain's CDR3 is CASSYGSRTGDSPLHF. CDR3 sequence (DNA): TGTGCCAGCAGTTACGGGTCACGGACAGGGGATTCACCCCTCCACTTT. This sequence joins TRBV6-5 and TRBJ1-6, with TRBD1 matching over 9 bases. Germline CDR1 reads MNHEY; CDR2 reads SVGAGI. This CDR3 comprises 16 residues. V shed 2 bases, J shed 8 bases, and the junction held 7 bases outside the gene matches.

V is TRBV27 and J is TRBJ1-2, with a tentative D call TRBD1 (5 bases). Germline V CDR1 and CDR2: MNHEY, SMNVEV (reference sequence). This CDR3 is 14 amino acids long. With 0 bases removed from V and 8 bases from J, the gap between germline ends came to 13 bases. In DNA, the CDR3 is TGTGCCAGCAGTTTATCTGGCAGGGAGGGCGGCTACACCTTC. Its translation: CASSLSGREGGYTF.

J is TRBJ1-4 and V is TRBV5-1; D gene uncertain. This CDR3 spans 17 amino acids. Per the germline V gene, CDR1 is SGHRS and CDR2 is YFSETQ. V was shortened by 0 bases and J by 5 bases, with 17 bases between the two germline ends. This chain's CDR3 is CASSLESGPSRNEKLFF. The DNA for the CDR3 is TGCGCCAGCAGCTTGGAGAGCGGCCCTTCCAGGAATGAAAAACTGTTTTTT.